These T cell receptor beta chains were read from a single sample in a study of blood T cell repertoires in COVID-19. Data came from immunoSEQ multiplex PCR; TCRdb stores just in-frame clones and leaves some out. This repertoire shows about 170,000 clones, approximately 86% found once; its top ten account for roughly 3.4%. The sequenced material came from peripheral blood. Receptors originate from a man in his sixties or seventies with acute or convalescent COVID-19. Each CDR3 is given without its conserved first and last residue. The D gene is left open where the match is weak.

D gene: -; J gene: TRBJ2-7; CDR3 length: 13; V gene: TRBV18; CDR3 protein: ASSPTDRPSYEQY
D gene: -; J gene: TRBJ2-2; CDR3 length: 13; V gene: TRBV19; CDR3 protein: ASSMWGGGTGELF
D gene: TRBD1; J gene: TRBJ2-4; CDR3 length: 14; V gene: TRBV7-3; CDR3 protein: ASSSGQGARLNIQY
D gene: TRBD1; J gene: TRBJ1-5; CDR3 length: 17; V gene: TRBV3-1/TRBV3-2; CDR3 protein: ASSQDGTGAAVENQPQH
D gene: -; J gene: TRBJ1-4; CDR3 length: 12; V gene: TRBV27; CDR3 protein: ASSSTASNEKLF
D gene: TRBD1; J gene: TRBJ2-3; CDR3 length: 14; V gene: TRBV3-1/TRBV3-2; CDR3 protein: ASTSTGTGDTDTQY
D gene: -; J gene: TRBJ1-1; CDR3 length: 12; V gene: TRBV7-9; CDR3 protein: ASSLSGSGTEAF
D gene: TRBD1; J gene: TRBJ2-5; CDR3 length: 11; V gene: TRBV28; CDR3 protein: ASRQGVRETQY
D gene: TRBD1; J gene: TRBJ1-5; CDR3 length: 12; V gene: TRBV15; CDR3 protein: ATSRQQGNQPQH
D gene: TRBD1; J gene: TRBJ2-4; CDR3 length: 16; V gene: TRBV6-1; CDR3 protein: ASSELGQGVDSKNIQY
D gene: -; J gene: TRBJ1-1; CDR3 length: 13; V gene: TRBV7-9; CDR3 protein: ASSLGTTMNTEAF
D gene: -; J gene: TRBJ1-2; CDR3 length: 11; V gene: TRBV7-9; CDR3 protein: ASSQPSGYGYT
D gene: -; J gene: TRBJ1-4; CDR3 length: 12; V gene: TRBV2; CDR3 protein: ASSDRSTNEKLF
D gene: TRBD1; J gene: TRBJ2-7; CDR3 length: 12; V gene: TRBV28; CDR3 protein: ASNRGQGLFEQY
D gene: -; J gene: TRBJ1-2; CDR3 length: 10; V gene: TRBV10-3; CDR3 protein: AIATNNYGYT